This T cell receptor beta chain was captured by sequencing in a study of post-analysis software for immune sequencing data. This clonotype was seen at least ten times. Its specificity is unknown. The CDR3 runs to 15 residues. CDR1 LNHNV and CDR2 YYDKDF come from the germline V gene (reference sequence). Trimming took 3 bases from V and 7 from J; bases not matched to a gene: 11. TCR beta libraries were prepared from cDNA with unique molecular identifiers. TCRdb processed the PCR reads anew with MiXCR; each CDR3 protein has one entry. Of fewer than 600,000 distinct CDR3 sequences in the sample, 45% were seen once. Study-level findings and limits: Co-batched samples clustered tightly together by F measure. Controls had lower frequencies than patients of four or five TRBV segments, which included TRBV5-6, TRBV5-1 and TRBV20-1.

The TCR originated in a girl under 18 with multiple sclerosis. The rearrangement joins TRBV15 to TRBJ2-5; TRBD1 matches at 7 bases. The sample taken for sequencing was blood. The CDR3 sequence is CATSSKDRDPGTQYF. For the CDR3, the DNA is TGTGCCACCAGCAGCAAAGACAGGGACCCAGGGACCCAGTACTTC. Drawing the rest from reference TRBV15 and TRBJ2-5, the complete variable domain is DAMVIQNPRYQVTQFGKPVTLSCSQTLNHNVMYWYQQKSSQAPKLLFHYYDKDFNNEADTPDNFQSRRPNTSFCFLDIRSPGLGDTAMYLCATSSKDRDPGTQYFGPGTRLLVL.